This is a list of T cell receptor beta chains from one sample in a study of long-term antiretroviral therapy in people with HIV. TCRdb's table, derived via immunoSEQ multiplex PCR, lists solely in-frame clones and lacks some. The repertoire holds over 30,000 clones, with roughly four fifths as singletons. Sequences were derived from unsorted PBMCs, sampled 1 year after starting antiretroviral therapy. The source is a man between 18 and 29 years old with HIV. Both conserved end residues are part of each CDR3. Each record gives: J gene, D gene, clone size, V gene, CDR3 protein, CDR3 DNA. The D gene is left open where the match is weak. Only part of the rows carry a size: once, few, many, or a class if the clone is expanded.

j_gene: TRBJ1-2
d_gene: -
abundance: -
v_gene: TRBV27
CDR3aa: CASMNGGSSYGYTF
CDR3nt: TGTGCCAGCATGAACGGGGGAAGTTCCTATGGCTACACCTTC

j_gene: TRBJ2-1
d_gene: -
abundance: -
v_gene: TRBV7-2
CDR3aa: CASSLGNEQFF
CDR3nt: TGTGCCAGCAGCTTAGGAAATGAGCAGTTCTTC

j_gene: TRBJ1-4
d_gene: TRBD1
abundance: -
v_gene: TRBV4-1
CDR3aa: CASSDRDRGNEKLFF
CDR3nt: TGCGCCAGCAGCGACCGGGACAGGGGTAATGAAAAACTGTTTTTT

j_gene: TRBJ2-5
d_gene: -
abundance: -
v_gene: TRBV5-1
CDR3aa: CASSRGAKQETQYF
CDR3nt: TGCGCCAGCAGCAGGGGAGCTAAACAAGAGACCCAGTACTTC

j_gene: TRBJ2-7
d_gene: -
abundance: -
v_gene: TRBV7-3
CDR3aa: CASSLSQGYEQYF
CDR3nt: TGTGCCAGCAGCCTTTCACAGGGATACGAGCAGTACTTC

j_gene: TRBJ2-2
d_gene: -
abundance: -
v_gene: TRBV23-1
CDR3aa: CASSQSTATNTGELFF
CDR3nt: TGCGCCAGCAGTCAATCGACAGCTACGAACACCGGGGAGCTGTTTTTT

j_gene: TRBJ2-5
d_gene: TRBD2
abundance: -
v_gene: TRBV7-9
CDR3aa: CASSSDGRAETQYF
CDR3nt: TGTGCCAGCAGCTCGGACGGGAGGGCAGAGACCCAGTACTTC

j_gene: TRBJ2-2
d_gene: -
abundance: -
v_gene: TRBV29-1
CDR3aa: CSVVSGRNTGELFF
CDR3nt: TGCAGCGTGGTTTCCGGGAGAAACACCGGGGAGCTGTTTTTT

j_gene: TRBJ2-7
d_gene: TRBD1
abundance: few
v_gene: TRBV5-6
CDR3aa: CASSSGQGWYEQYF
CDR3nt: TGTGCCAGCAGCTCCGGACAGGGGTGGTACGAGCAGTACTTC

j_gene: TRBJ2-1
d_gene: -
abundance: -
v_gene: TRBV27
CDR3aa: CASSWGRGNEQFF
CDR3nt: TGTGCCAGCAGTTGGGGAAGGGGAAATGAGCAGTTCTTC